The sequence of this T cell receptor (beta chain) was determined in a study of technical replicates of blood from a handful of donors. Assay: immunoSEQ multiplex PCR; the TCRdb copy retains only in-frame clones and omits some. The sample yields around 79,000 clones, roughly 94% seen once. The receptor's source is a human donor in good health. Sequencing was done on a sample of T cells isolated from PBMCs.

The CDR3 sequence: CASSLSPGDYGSYTF. CDR3 nucleotide sequence: TGTGCCAGCAGCTTATCCCCGGGAGACTATGGAAGCTACACCTTC. This chain links TRBV7-9 with TRBJ1-2; no clear D. Germline V gene data show CDR1 as SEHNR and CDR2 as FQNEAQ (reference sequence). V was shortened by 2 bases and J by 9 bases, with 19 bases between the two germline ends. CDR3 length: 15 amino acids.